This TCR beta chain was retrieved from a study of response to subunit inactivated influenza vaccine. Findings and limits, study-wide: The authors suggested that few new T cells are recruited per seasonal influenza vaccination.

Germline CDR1 SGHVS, CDR2 FQNEAQ. J gave up 4 bases and V 5 bases, and 6 bases lay outside the gene matches. The CDR3 length is 16 residues. TCRdb passed the RT-PCR reads through MiXCR, listing each CDR3 protein once. The table records 200,000 to 300,000 distinct CDR3 sequences, less than 15% of them present only once. A few counts support this clonotype. Its antigen remains unknown. This rearrangement joins TRBV7-8 to TRBJ2-1, with 12 bases matching TRBD2. The sequenced sample was non-naive T cells sorted from PBMCs, obtained less than 15 days before vaccination. The source of this sequence is a man aged 45-65 years who received an inactivated influenza vaccine. In nucleotides, the CDR3 is TGTGCCAGCAGCCTTCCCGGGACTAGCGGGTACAATGAGCAGTTCTTC. Translation gives CASSLPGTSGYNEQFF.